Listed below are T cell receptor beta chains from one sample, sequenced in a study. TCRdb re-derived calls from the RT-PCR reads in MiXCR, one entry per CDR3 protein. The table has hundreds of thousands of distinct CDR3 sequences, 14% seen once. The sequencing sample was made of memory CD4+ T cells from blood. Receptors were obtained from a female donor in good health, serving as a healthy control. Each CDR3 is given with its conserved first and last residue. Each record gives: CDR3 DNA, CDR3 protein, J gene, clone size, D gene, V gene. A D gene is named only where the DNA matches it firmly. Clone size is shown for a subset of rows, as once, few, many or a class of expanded clone.

cdr3_nt: TGCAGTGCTGGCCCCCGGAGCACAGATACGCAGTATTTT; cdr3_aa: CSAGPRSTDTQYF; j_call: TRBJ2-3; clone_size: few; d_call: -; v_call: TRBV20-1
cdr3_nt: TGTGCCACCACCCTTGGCGGGAGCGGAGACAATGAGCAGTTCTTC; cdr3_aa: CATTLGGSGDNEQFF; j_call: TRBJ2-1; clone_size: few; d_call: TRBD2; v_call: TRBV24-1
cdr3_nt: TGTGCCAGCAGCGTAGCAGGGGGCGAGATAGGATCCTACGAGCAGTACTTC; cdr3_aa: CASSVAGGEIGSYEQYF; j_call: TRBJ2-7; clone_size: few; d_call: TRBD1; v_call: TRBV9
cdr3_nt: TGTGCCACCAGTGACCAACAAAATGGCTACACCTTC; cdr3_aa: CATSDQQNGYTF; j_call: TRBJ1-2; clone_size: many; d_call: -; v_call: TRBV24-1
cdr3_nt: TGCAGCCTTGGGGGGGCATCTAAGGCTAATGAAAAACTGTTTTTT; cdr3_aa: CSLGGASKANEKLFF; j_call: TRBJ1-4; clone_size: many; d_call: -; v_call: TRBV20-1
cdr3_nt: TGCAGTGCTAGAGATTTGGCGGCGGAATATGGCTACACCTTC; cdr3_aa: CSARDLAAEYGYTF; j_call: TRBJ1-2; clone_size: many; d_call: -; v_call: TRBV20-1
cdr3_nt: TGCGCCAGCAGAAAAGGGGGGGGAGACACCGGGGAGCTGTTTTTT; cdr3_aa: CASRKGGGDTGELFF; j_call: TRBJ2-2; clone_size: -; d_call: -; v_call: TRBV5-1
cdr3_nt: TGCAGTGCTCCCCACGCGGGGGGAACCTACAAGCAGTACTTC; cdr3_aa: CSAPHAGGTYKQYF; j_call: TRBJ2-7; clone_size: -; d_call: TRBD2; v_call: TRBV20-1
cdr3_nt: TGCAGTGCTACCTCGCTAGCGGGAGCCAGGTACAATGAGCAGTTCTTC; cdr3_aa: CSATSLAGARYNEQFF; j_call: TRBJ2-1; clone_size: -; d_call: TRBD2; v_call: TRBV20-1
cdr3_nt: TGTGCCAGCAGCCTAATAGCGGGAGAGAGCACAGATACGCAGTATTTT; cdr3_aa: CASSLIAGESTDTQYF; j_call: TRBJ2-3; clone_size: few; d_call: TRBD2; v_call: TRBV11-2
cdr3_nt: TGTGCCAGCAGCCAAGGGACCAGTGTGAAGACCCAGTACTTC; cdr3_aa: CASSQGTSVKTQYF; j_call: TRBJ2-5; clone_size: once; d_call: -; v_call: TRBV3-1
cdr3_nt: TGCGCCAGCAGTCCGGACAGGGTGGTCACTGAAGCTTTCTTT; cdr3_aa: CASSPDRVVTEAFF; j_call: TRBJ1-1; clone_size: many; d_call: TRBD1; v_call: TRBV5-1
cdr3_nt: TGTGCCAGTAGTGGGTCGGCCCAGTGGGATGAGCAGTTCTTC; cdr3_aa: CASSGSAQWDEQFF; j_call: TRBJ2-1; clone_size: -; d_call: -; v_call: TRBV19
cdr3_nt: TGTGCCAGCAGCCCCTTGGGGGGGCAGGGGGGATTGGCTGAAGCTTTCTTT; cdr3_aa: CASSPLGGQGGLAEAFF; j_call: TRBJ1-1; clone_size: few; d_call: TRBD1; v_call: TRBV7-8
cdr3_nt: TGTGCCAGCAGGCCGGGTGGTGGGGACACAGATACGCAGTATTTT; cdr3_aa: CASRPGGGDTDTQYF; j_call: TRBJ2-3; clone_size: -; d_call: -; v_call: TRBV28
cdr3_nt: TGCAGTGCTAGAGATATGGCTAGCGGTATAGGCCAGTACTTC; cdr3_aa: CSARDMASGIGQYF; j_call: TRBJ2-5; clone_size: many; d_call: TRBD2; v_call: TRBV20-1
cdr3_nt: TGTGCCAGCAGTTCCCTATTCACCCTCCACTTT; cdr3_aa: CASSSLFTLHF; j_call: TRBJ1-6; clone_size: -; d_call: -; v_call: TRBV28
cdr3_nt: TGTGCCAGCAGCCCCTCAGGAGGGAGTGACAGGTACTTC; cdr3_aa: CASSPSGGSDRYF; j_call: TRBJ2-7; clone_size: -; d_call: -; v_call: TRBV7-9
cdr3_nt: TGTGCCACCAGTGATTTCTCAATCGACTATGGCTACACCTTC; cdr3_aa: CATSDFSIDYGYTF; j_call: TRBJ1-2; clone_size: few; d_call: -; v_call: TRBV24-1
cdr3_nt: TGTGCCAGCAGTGAATACGGGGGGTCGGGACAAGAGACCCAGTACTTC; cdr3_aa: CASSEYGGSGQETQYF; j_call: TRBJ2-5; clone_size: many; d_call: TRBD2; v_call: TRBV6-1
cdr3_nt: TGTGCCAGCAGCGTCCGGGACAGGAATTTCTATGGCTACACCTTC; cdr3_aa: CASSVRDRNFYGYTF; j_call: TRBJ1-2; clone_size: -; d_call: TRBD1; v_call: TRBV9
cdr3_nt: TGCAGTGCCCAGGGGTCAGGGGGCGCGTTTCAGCCCCAGCATTTT; cdr3_aa: CSAQGSGGAFQPQHF; j_call: TRBJ1-5; clone_size: few; d_call: TRBD1; v_call: TRBV20-1
cdr3_nt: TGTGCCAGCAGCCGGGACACCTATCCCCGGTGGTACTTC; cdr3_aa: CASSRDTYPRWYF; j_call: TRBJ2-7; clone_size: -; d_call: -; v_call: TRBV28
cdr3_nt: TGTGCCAGCAGCGGAGGACGCTCTGGGGCCAAAAACATTCAGTACTTC; cdr3_aa: CASSGGRSGAKNIQYF; j_call: TRBJ2-4; clone_size: -; d_call: -; v_call: TRBV5-6
cdr3_nt: TGTGCCAGCAGCTTAGGGGGGCTCACGCAGTATTTT; cdr3_aa: CASSLGGLTQYF; j_call: TRBJ2-3; clone_size: -; d_call: -; v_call: TRBV5-4
cdr3_nt: TGTGCCAGCAGAACCGGGACAGGGATGGTCGAGCAGTACTTC; cdr3_aa: CASRTGTGMVEQYF; j_call: TRBJ2-7; clone_size: -; d_call: TRBD1; v_call: TRBV6-1
cdr3_nt: TGCAGTGCTCCTGACAGGGCTAATGAAAAACTGTTTTTT; cdr3_aa: CSAPDRANEKLFF; j_call: TRBJ1-4; clone_size: few; d_call: TRBD1; v_call: TRBV20-1
cdr3_nt: TGCGCCAGCAGCCAAGAAAAGGCGAGAGGTACCTACAATGAGCAGTTCTTC; cdr3_aa: CASSQEKARGTYNEQFF; j_call: TRBJ2-1; clone_size: many; d_call: -; v_call: TRBV4-3
cdr3_nt: TGTGCCAGCAGCGAGACTAGCGGGAGTATAAATGAGCAGTTCTTC; cdr3_aa: CASSETSGSINEQFF; j_call: TRBJ2-1; clone_size: -; d_call: TRBD2; v_call: TRBV7-7
cdr3_nt: TGTGCCAGCAGTGATGACAGCTCTGGAAACACCATATATTTT; cdr3_aa: CASSDDSSGNTIYF; j_call: TRBJ1-3; clone_size: -; d_call: -; v_call: TRBV6-1
cdr3_nt: TGTGCCAGCAGTCCCGCTTTCGGGCCGGTCACAGATACGCAGTATTTT; cdr3_aa: CASSPAFGPVTDTQYF; j_call: TRBJ2-3; clone_size: few; d_call: -; v_call: TRBV28
cdr3_nt: TGTGCCAGCAGTCCCGGTTTCCGGGCCGGGGACACTGAAGCTTTCTTT; cdr3_aa: CASSPGFRAGDTEAFF; j_call: TRBJ1-1; clone_size: -; d_call: -; v_call: TRBV27
cdr3_nt: TGTGCCAGCAGCTTAACCGGGACAGCGGTTGAAGCTTTCTTT; cdr3_aa: CASSLTGTAVEAFF; j_call: TRBJ1-1; clone_size: few; d_call: TRBD1; v_call: TRBV7-3
cdr3_nt: TGTGCCAGCAGCTCGGGACCTGGGTACGAGCAGTACTTC; cdr3_aa: CASSSGPGYEQYF; j_call: TRBJ2-7; clone_size: many; d_call: -; v_call: TRBV7-6
cdr3_nt: TGTGCCAGCTCACCAGGGAGCGATTCACCCCTCCACTTT; cdr3_aa: CASSPGSDSPLHF; j_call: TRBJ1-6; clone_size: many; d_call: -; v_call: TRBV18
cdr3_nt: TGCGCCAGCAGCTTGGAGGGACAGGGGCTCTATGGCTACACCTTC; cdr3_aa: CASSLEGQGLYGYTF; j_call: TRBJ1-2; clone_size: many; d_call: TRBD1; v_call: TRBV5-1
cdr3_nt: TGTGCCAGCAGTTTGAACCGGGAGGGTCAGCCCCAGCATTTT; cdr3_aa: CASSLNREGQPQHF; j_call: TRBJ1-5; clone_size: -; d_call: -; v_call: TRBV27
cdr3_nt: TGTGCCCTCGCTAGGGGCAGCTATAGCACAGATACGCAGTATTTT; cdr3_aa: CALARGSYSTDTQYF; j_call: TRBJ2-3; clone_size: few; d_call: -; v_call: TRBV30
cdr3_nt: TGCAGTGCTTCACGGGGAAGCGGGAGAGATACGCAGTATTTT; cdr3_aa: CSASRGSGRDTQYF; j_call: TRBJ2-3; clone_size: -; d_call: TRBD2; v_call: TRBV20-1
cdr3_nt: TGTGCCAGCAGTTTATATAGCTCTGGGGCCAACGTCCTGACTTTC; cdr3_aa: CASSLYSSGANVLTF; j_call: TRBJ2-6; clone_size: -; d_call: -; v_call: TRBV12-3/TRBV12-4
cdr3_nt: TGTGCCAGCAGCCTGGGGGCAGGGGTAAACATTCAGTACTTC; cdr3_aa: CASSLGAGVNIQYF; j_call: TRBJ2-4; clone_size: few; d_call: -; v_call: TRBV14
cdr3_nt: TGCAGTGCTAGTCCAGCGGGAGGTGGCAATTACGAGCAGTACTTC; cdr3_aa: CSASPAGGGNYEQYF; j_call: TRBJ2-7; clone_size: many; d_call: TRBD2; v_call: TRBV20-1
cdr3_nt: TGTGCCAGCAGTGGAGGCACTAATTCACCCCTCCACTTT; cdr3_aa: CASSGGTNSPLHF; j_call: TRBJ1-6; clone_size: few; d_call: -; v_call: TRBV6-1
cdr3_nt: TGTGCCAGCAGTTTTTCCGGGACAATTAGTACGCAGTATTTT; cdr3_aa: CASSFSGTISTQYF; j_call: TRBJ2-3; clone_size: few; d_call: -; v_call: TRBV28
cdr3_nt: TGCAGTGCTAGACCGGCGGGAGTTGGGGCCAACGTCCTGACTTTC; cdr3_aa: CSARPAGVGANVLTF; j_call: TRBJ2-6; clone_size: -; d_call: TRBD2; v_call: TRBV20-1
cdr3_nt: TGCGCCAGCACCCCAGCGGCGGGAGGAGATACGCAGTATTTT; cdr3_aa: CASTPAAGGDTQYF; j_call: TRBJ2-3; clone_size: few; d_call: TRBD2; v_call: TRBV5-1
cdr3_nt: TGTGCCAGCACCTTGGGACCGAGCCAAGAGACCCAGTACTTC; cdr3_aa: CASTLGPSQETQYF; j_call: TRBJ2-5; clone_size: many; d_call: -; v_call: TRBV9
cdr3_nt: TGCAGTGCTAGCGCGGCGGGAGGCACAGATACGCAGTATTTT; cdr3_aa: CSASAAGGTDTQYF; j_call: TRBJ2-3; clone_size: few; d_call: TRBD2; v_call: TRBV20-1
cdr3_nt: TGTGCCAGCAGCCTTACCCCGGGACAGATCCATGGCTACACCTTC; cdr3_aa: CASSLTPGQIHGYTF; j_call: TRBJ1-2; clone_size: many; d_call: TRBD1; v_call: TRBV7-3
cdr3_nt: TGCAGTGCTGGGGGAAGATCCTTAGATACGCAGTATTTT; cdr3_aa: CSAGGRSLDTQYF; j_call: TRBJ2-3; clone_size: few; d_call: -; v_call: TRBV20-1
cdr3_nt: TGCAGCGTTAGCGGACTAGCGGATCAAGAGACCCAGTACTTC; cdr3_aa: CSVSGLADQETQYF; j_call: TRBJ2-5; clone_size: many; d_call: TRBD2; v_call: TRBV29-1
cdr3_nt: TGTGCCAGCAGTTCCGGGGCAGATCTTACGCAGTATTTT; cdr3_aa: CASSSGADLTQYF; j_call: TRBJ2-3; clone_size: many; d_call: -; v_call: TRBV12-3/TRBV12-4